What follows are 18 T cell receptor beta chains derived from one specimen sequenced in a study of early T cells in non-severe SARS-CoV-2 infection. TCRdb reprocessed the 5' RACE reads with MiXCR, giving one entry per CDR3 protein. The repertoire holds about 59,000 distinct CDR3 sequences, with approximately 13% as singletons. The specimen comprised whole blood, sampled at baseline. All receptors derive from an adult who was a healthcare worker with PCR-confirmed SARS-CoV-2 infection or an uninfected control (not recorded which).

The chain carries TRBV6-1 and TRBJ2-5, with D perhaps matching TRBD1 (5 bases). This CDR3 contains 15 residues. V dropped 1 base and J dropped 4 bases, with 13 bases sitting between them. CDR1 MNHNS and CDR2 SASEGT come from the germline V gene. The CDR3 is CASSEGVGEVETQYF. CDR3 DNA: TGTGCCAGCAGTGAAGGAGTAGGGGAAGTAGAGACCCAGTACTTC.

V usage is TRBV6-2 or TRBV6-3 and J usage is TRBJ2-7; 9 bases match TRBD2. The length of the CDR3 is 14 residues. Germline lookup yields CDR1 MNHEY and CDR2 SVGEGT. V gave up 3 bases and J gave up 0 bases; unmatched junction bases: 0. As DNA, the CDR3 is TGTGCCAGCAGTTATAGCGGGAGCTCCTACGAGCAGTACTTC. Translated, it gives CASSYSGSSYEQYF.

This clonotype was recorded a few times. The V and J genes are TRBV6-5 and TRBJ2-5; possibly TRBD2 for D (6 bases). Germline loops: CDR1 MNHEY, CDR2 SVGAGI. This CDR3 is 14 amino acids long. Trimming stripped 7 bases from V and 2 bases from J, with 14 bases between. The CDR3 nucleotides are TGTGCCAGCACCTGGGCAGGGAGGCAAGAGACCCAGTACTTC. Its protein is CASTWAGRQETQYF.

This clonotype was picked up a small number of times. The chain uses TRBV6-6 and TRBJ2-3; 10 bases match TRBD2. Trimming took 6 bases from V and 0 from J; bases not matched to a gene: 9. Germline V CDR1 and CDR2: MNHNY, SVGAGI (reference sequence). The CDR3 length is 17 residues. The CDR3 DNA follows: TGTGCCAGCAGCCCACTAGCGGGGAGAACTAGCACAGATACGCAGTATTTT. This codes for CASSPLAGRTSTDTQYF.

This clonotype was seen only a few times. This rearrangement joins TRBV7-8 to TRBJ2-7; D is ambiguous. The germline V gene has CDR1 SGHVS and CDR2 FQNEAQ. This CDR3 is built from 14 residues. V lost 6 bases, J lost 2 bases, and 14 bases lay in between. CDR3 bases: TGTGCCAGCAGAGACCGACCCTTACCCTACGAGCAGTACTTC. Translated: CASRDRPLPYEQYF.

This chain joins TRBV7-2 and TRBJ1-5; TRBD1 might be the D (5 bases). CDR3 length: 16 residues. Trimming pared 5 bases from V and 2 bases from J, leaving 16 bases between. Germline CDR1 SGHTA, CDR2 FQGNSA. CDR3 protein: CASSPGTPRGNQPQHF. CDR3 nucleotides: TGTGCCAGCAGCCCAGGGACCCCTAGGGGCAATCAGCCCCAGCATTTT.

The chain is built from TRBV4-1 and TRBJ1-4; no definite D call. The CDR3 consists of 14 residues. Germline CDR1 reads MGHRA; CDR2 reads YSYEKL. The V end was cut by 3 bases, the J end by 8 bases, with 13 bases between. The CDR3: CASSHSRVGEKLFF. The CDR3 DNA follows: TGCGCCAGCAGCCACAGTCGGGTTGGGGAAAAACTGTTTTTT.

V gene TRBV24-1 combines with J gene TRBJ1-2; D gene ambiguous. This CDR3 spans 13 amino acids. Germline CDR1 KGHDR, CDR2 SFDVKD. V lost 3 bases and J 3 bases, leaving 7 bases between the germline ends. CDR3 nucleotide sequence: TGTGCCACCAGTGATCCACGGCACTATGGCTACACCTTC. This gives the protein CATSDPRHYGYTF.

The chain employs TRBV29-1 and TRBJ2-3; 8 bases agree with TRBD2. The CDR3 has 14 residues. The V segment lost 6 bases and the J segment 1 base; nucleotides outside the gene matches: 6. Germline V lookup: CDR1 SQVTM, CDR2 ANQGSEA. This chain's CDR3 is CSVSFSGGTDTQYF. The CDR3 nucleotides are TGCAGCGTGTCCTTTAGCGGGGGCACAGATACGCAGTATTTT.

The V and J genes are TRBV4-3 and TRBJ2-3; D is ambiguous. The CDR3 spans 15 residues. CDR1 and CDR2 (germline): LGHNA, YSLEER. V shed 0 bases and J shed 2 bases, with 9 bases lying between them. CDR3 DNA sequence: TGCGCCAGCAGCCAAGATGAGAGAAACACAGATACGCAGTATTTT. Its translation: CASSQDERNTDTQYF.

V gene TRBV7-6 combines with J gene TRBJ2-3, with D possibly matching TRBD1 (6 bases). The germline V gene encodes CDR1 SGHVS and CDR2 FNYEAQ. The V end lost 4 bases, the J end lost 0 bases, and 8 bases lay between the germline ends. CDR3 size: 14 residues. CDR3 region: CASSWTASTDTQYF. In nucleotides, the CDR3 is TGTGCCAGCAGCTGGACAGCTAGCACAGATACGCAGTATTTT. Full variable domain (remainder filled in from reference TRBV7-6 and TRBJ2-3): GAGVSQSPRYKVTKRGQDVALRCDPISGHVSLYWYRQALGQGPEFLTYFNYEAQQDKSGLPNDRFSAERPEGSISTLTIQRTEQRDSAMYRCASSWTASTDTQYFGPGTRLTVL.

This clonotype was observed at least ten times. The chain links TRBV24-1 to TRBJ2-1; no definite D call. CDR3 size: 11 residues. Germline V lookup: CDR1 KGHDR, CDR2 SFDVKD. Deletions cut 0 bases from V and 13 bases from J, with 6 bases between. CDR3 region: CATSDLQVQFF. The CDR3 DNA reads TGTGCCACCAGTGATTTGCAGGTACAGTTCTTC.

This clonotype was observed at least ten times. The rearrangement links TRBV20-1 to TRBJ2-3, with TRBD2 matching 12 bases. The CDR3 extends over 16 amino acids. V shed 3 bases, J shed 4 bases, and the junction held 8 bases outside the gene matches. Germline V gene sequence: CDR1 DFQATT, CDR2 SNEGSKA (reference sequence). The CDR3 DNA sequence: TGCAGTGCTAGCGGACTAGCGGGGAGTAGCGCAGATACGCAGTATTTT. Translation: CSASGLAGSSADTQYF.

CDR3 DNA sequence: TGTGCCAGCAGTTACGGGACAGGAGTTAATGAAAAACTGTTTTTT. Amino acids: CASSYGTGVNEKLFF. The rearrangement uses TRBV7-2 and TRBJ1-4; the match to TRBD1 covers 8 bases. Unmatched junction bases numbered 7, after V lost 6 bases and J lost 4 bases. CDR3 size: 15 residues. Germline loops: CDR1 SGHTA, CDR2 FQGNSA.

The rearrangement uses TRBV5-4 and TRBJ2-7; D may be TRBD2 (6 bases). Germline assignment: CDR1 SGHNT and CDR2 YYREEE (reference sequence). This CDR3 contains 13 residues. Trimming left V 1 base short and J 2 bases short, with 7 bases between. CDR3 nucleotide sequence: TGTGCCAGCAGCTTGCCGGGGGCCTACGAGCAGTACTTC. Encoded protein: CASSLPGAYEQYF.

This sequence joins TRBV11-2 and TRBJ2-5; D is perhaps TRBD1 or TRBD2 (5 bases each). Deletions cut 5 bases from V and 0 bases from J, with 10 bases between. The germline gives CDR1 SGHAT, CDR2 FQNNGV. CDR3 size: 14 residues. CDR3 sequence reads: CASSRGAYQETQYF. DNA of the CDR3: TGTGCCAGCAGCCGAGGGGCGTACCAAGAGACCCAGTACTTC.

The gene calls are TRBV5-1 and TRBJ2-7; D is possibly TRBD1 or TRBD2 (5 bases each). Trimming took off 6 bases at V and 2 bases at J, with 18 bases between the two ends. Germline assignment: CDR1 SGHRS and CDR2 YFSETQ. There are 15 residues in the CDR3. The chain's CDR3 is CASTLLAGAPYEQYF. The CDR3 DNA is TGCGCCAGCACCCTACTCGCCGGGGCACCCTACGAGCAGTACTTC. Full variable domain (remainder filled in from reference TRBV5-1 and TRBJ2-7): KAGVTQTPRYLIKTRGQQVTLSCSPISGHRSVSWYQQTPGQGLQFLFEYFSETQRNKGNFPGRFSGRQFSNSRSEMNVSTLELGDSALYLCASTLLAGAPYEQYFGPGTRLTVT.

This clonotype was found a few times. CDR3 nucleotides: TGTGCCAGCAGCTACGGGGTCTACACCGGGGAGCTGTTTTTT. Translating gives CASSYGVYTGELFF. The J gene is TRBJ2-2, the V gene TRBV11-1; possible D gene TRBD2, 5 bases. Trimming removed 4 bases from V and 3 bases from J, with 9 bases in between. Germline loops: CDR1 SGHAT, CDR2 FQDESV (reference sequence). The CDR3 length is 14 residues.